This TCR beta chain was obtained from a study of early T cells in non-severe SARS-CoV-2 infection. Whole-study context: Sequencing input comprised bulk RNA from unsorted whole blood; chain pairing was not available. Notes on the study in general: VDJdb matching, biased toward anti-spike CD8 responses, missed private and CD4 specificities.

This CDR3 spans 17 amino acids. The V end was cut by 4 bases, the J end by 5 bases, with 24 bases between. Germline V gene sequence: CDR1 SGHNT, CDR2 YYREEE (reference sequence). Notes on this clonotype: The antigen is not known.

As part of library construction, unique molecular identifiers were attached to individual cDNA molecules. TCRdb re-derived calls from the 5' RACE reads in MiXCR, one entry per CDR3 protein. The sample records about 130,000 distinct CDR3 sequences, about 16% being singletons. This TCR came from an adult who was a healthcare worker with PCR-confirmed SARS-CoV-2 infection or an uninfected control (not recorded which). The sample consisted of whole blood. The chain employs TRBV5-4 and TRBJ2-5; D call uncertain. The CDR3: CASSAASNRRIGETQYF. CDR3 nucleotides: TGTGCCAGCAGCGCGGCGTCGAACCGACGGATAGGGGAGACCCAGTACTTC.